Described below is a single T cell receptor beta chain sequence and its context. This sample was taken from a study of blood T cell repertoires in COVID-19. Overall study: The United States, Italy and Spain were the sources of the acute and convalescent COVID-19 samples. Nucleic acid was either cDNA or gDNA, and it came from T cells, B-cell-depleted T cells, or PBMCs.

Original handling: Estimates of nucleated cell counts were drawn from the amplification of reference gene primers. Generated by immunoSEQ multiplex PCR, the TCRdb table keeps only in-frame clones and is missing some. The V and J calls and the clone size are those of that table, but D and trimming were determined from the DNA. The profile shows about 380,000 clones, approximately 77% of them singletons. The V gene lost 2 bases and the J gene lost 0 bases, with 8 bases spanning the gap. CDR1 and CDR2 (germline): MNHNY, SVGAGI (reference sequence). The CDR3 runs to 15 residues. Source material: peripheral blood. This receptor was identified in a human donor with acute or convalescent COVID-19. The donor label of this sample is uncertain. J is TRBJ2-1 and V is TRBV6-6; D is perhaps TRBD2 (5 bases). CDR3 amino acids: CASSYQRISYNEQFF. The CDR3 DNA is TGTGCCAGCAGTTACCAGCGGATCTCCTACAATGAGCAGTTCTTC.